This paragraph covers one T cell receptor beta chain sequence. The data originate from a study of blood T cell repertoires in COVID-19. Here immunoSEQ multiplex PCR was the method, and the copy in TCRdb shows in-frame clones only, minus some. This repertoire shows some 350,000 clones, about 90% found once; its top ten account for around 3%. V lost 0 bases to trimming and J lost 8 bases; unmatched junction nucleotides: 20. Germline loops: CDR1 GTSNPN, CDR2 SVGIG (reference sequence). This CDR3 comprises 18 residues. Two negative PCRs, clearance, or symptom resolution had been documented for recovered Cohort 3 donors.

Sequencing input: PBMCs or T cells enriched from blood (not recorded which). The clonotype comes from a woman under 40 who had recovered from COVID-19. This rearrangement joins TRBV30 to TRBJ1-2; TRBD1 matches 8 bases. The CDR3 region is CAWSVQWAGGNAVGGYTF. The CDR3 nucleotides read TGTGCCTGGAGTGTACAGTGGGCAGGGGGCAATGCTGTGGGCGGCTACACCTTC.